The clone carrying this TCR beta chain was counted a few times. Its antigen is not known. V gave up 3 bases and J gave up 2 bases; unmatched junction bases: 5. The CDR3 is 15 residues long. Germline CDR1 and CDR2: MGHRA and YSYEKL. Construction of TCR beta libraries relied on iRepertoire HTBI primers and on Arm-PCR targeting CDR3 regions. MiXCR, run by TCRdb on the multiplex PCR reads, gives a single entry per CDR3 protein. The sample consists of 400,000 to 500,000 distinct CDR3 sequences, approximately 23% of them appearing once. Described time point: persistent/refractory GD, antithyroid drugs over 5 years with positive TRAb. The TCR library was prepared using RNA isolated from PBMCs. Patients were from an endocrinology department in Xi'an, China. The data originate from a study of regulatory T cells in long-lasting Graves disease. Background on the study: Treatment with antithyroid drugs for over 5 years, together with positive TSH receptor antibodies, meant persistent Graves' disease.

Findings of the study overall: Persistent Graves' patients possessed reduced TCR diversity relative to recently diagnosed ones. Thyroid tissue was not sampled; only peripheral blood was.

Sample: peripheral blood mononuclear cells (PBMCs), taken when the disease was refractory, from a patient treated with antithyroid drugs. The chain recombines TRBV4-1 with TRBJ2-5; 8 bases match TRBD2. The sequence came from a female donor with Graves disease. The CDR3 here is CASSQRLAQQETQYF. CDR3 nucleotides: TGCGCCAGCAGCCAGCGACTAGCGCAACAAGAGACCCAGTACTTC.